This is a list of T cell receptor beta chains from one sample in a study of blood T cell repertoires in COVID-19. Produced via immunoSEQ multiplex PCR; TCRdb's table is partial and in-frame only. The sample holds 150,000 to 200,000 clones, 80% to 90% seen once. Sequencing was performed on peripheral blood. These TCRs come from a woman aged 55-69 years with COVID-19, enrolled during active disease. CDR3s include the opening cysteine and the closing phenylalanine or tryptophan. Each record gives: J gene, clone size, D gene, V gene, CDR3 DNA, CDR3 protein. D genes are given only for firm matches. Clone size is shown for a subset of rows, as once, few, many or a class of expanded clone.

J gene: TRBJ1-1; clone size: few; D gene: TRBD1; V gene: TRBV4-3; CDR3 DNA: TGCGCCAGCAGCCAAGACAGGGGGCTGACTGAAGCTTTCTTT; CDR3 protein: CASSQDRGLTEAFF
J gene: TRBJ1-6; clone size: NA; D gene: TRBD1; V gene: TRBV10-2; CDR3 DNA: TGCGCCAGCGGGGGACAGCGATTAAATTCACCCCTCCACTTT; CDR3 protein: CASGGQRLNSPLHF
J gene: TRBJ2-1; clone size: NA; D gene: NA; V gene: TRBV6-6; CDR3 DNA: TGTGCCAGCAGTTTGACTACGTCCGCCAATGAGCAGTTCTTC; CDR3 protein: CASSLTTSANEQFF
J gene: TRBJ2-7; clone size: NA; D gene: TRBD1; V gene: TRBV5-3; CDR3 DNA: TGTGCCCCATGGAGGGGACAGGGTTTTCACGAGCAGTACTTC; CDR3 protein: CAPWRGQGFHEQYF
J gene: TRBJ1-5; clone size: NA; D gene: NA; V gene: TRBV19; CDR3 DNA: TGTGCCAGTAGTATATGGGGGCGAAGGAATCAGCCCCAGCATTTT; CDR3 protein: CASSIWGRRNQPQHF
J gene: TRBJ2-3; clone size: NA; D gene: NA; V gene: TRBV11-2; CDR3 DNA: TGTGCCAGCACCCTTGGGGTAGAGGGATACACAGATACGCAGTATTTT; CDR3 protein: CASTLGVEGYTDTQYF
J gene: TRBJ1-1; clone size: NA; D gene: TRBD1; V gene: TRBV9; CDR3 DNA: TGTGCCAGCAGCGGACAGGGGGTGGGCACTGAAGCTTTCTTT; CDR3 protein: CASSGQGVGTEAFF
J gene: TRBJ2-1; clone size: NA; D gene: TRBD2; V gene: TRBV7-2; CDR3 DNA: TGTGCCAGCAGCTTAGCGAATAGCGGGAGGAGCTCCTACAATGAGCAGTTCTTC; CDR3 protein: CASSLANSGRSSYNEQFF
J gene: TRBJ1-6; clone size: NA; D gene: NA; V gene: TRBV11-1; CDR3 DNA: TGTGCCAGCAGCCGCAGGGCAGGGGTTAGTTCACCCCTCCACTTT; CDR3 protein: CASSRRAGVSSPLHF
J gene: TRBJ1-5; clone size: NA; D gene: TRBD1; V gene: TRBV27; CDR3 DNA: TGTGCCAGCAGTTTACCTGGGACAGGGGAGGAGCCCCAGCATTTT; CDR3 protein: CASSLPGTGEEPQHF
J gene: TRBJ2-7; clone size: once; D gene: TRBD2; V gene: TRBV27; CDR3 DNA: TGTGCCAGCAGGTCTAGCGGGATAACATACGAGCAGTACTTC; CDR3 protein: CASRSSGITYEQYF
J gene: TRBJ2-7; clone size: NA; D gene: TRBD2; V gene: TRBV2; CDR3 DNA: TGTGCCAGCAGGGGAGGGGACGAGCAGTACTTC; CDR3 protein: CASRGGDEQYF
J gene: TRBJ2-1; clone size: NA; D gene: TRBD2; V gene: TRBV19; CDR3 DNA: TGTGCCAGTAACCCGGGACTAGCGTACAATGAGCAGTTCTTC; CDR3 protein: CASNPGLAYNEQFF
J gene: TRBJ2-1; clone size: NA; D gene: NA; V gene: TRBV4-2; CDR3 DNA: TGTGCCAGCAGCCCCCTGGGAGGTTACAATGAGCAGTTCTTC; CDR3 protein: CASSPLGGYNEQFF
J gene: TRBJ1-1; clone size: NA; D gene: NA; V gene: TRBV7-9; CDR3 DNA: TGTGCCAGCACCCCAAGAGGGCCTGCGGGGCTCAGGAACACTGAAGCTTTCTTT; CDR3 protein: CASTPRGPAGLRNTEAFF
J gene: TRBJ2-7; clone size: NA; D gene: TRBD2; V gene: TRBV11-2; CDR3 DNA: TGTGCCAGCAGTCTTGCGCTAGCGGGGTACGAGCAGTACTTC; CDR3 protein: CASSLALAGYEQYF
J gene: TRBJ2-3; clone size: NA; D gene: TRBD2; V gene: TRBV2; CDR3 DNA: TGTGCCAGCAGTTCCGGGACTAGCGGGAGAGGGGCAGATACGCAGTATTTT; CDR3 protein: CASSSGTSGRGADTQYF
J gene: TRBJ1-2; clone size: NA; D gene: NA; V gene: TRBV6-6; CDR3 DNA: TGTGCCAGCAGCTTACTCTCACAGGGTGGCTACACCTTC; CDR3 protein: CASSLLSQGGYTF
J gene: TRBJ2-5; clone size: NA; D gene: NA; V gene: TRBV19; CDR3 DNA: TGTGCCAGTAGTATTCGGACAGAGTACCAAGAGACCCAGTACTTC; CDR3 protein: CASSIRTEYQETQYF
J gene: TRBJ1-2; clone size: NA; D gene: NA; V gene: TRBV12-3/TRBV12-4; CDR3 DNA: TGTGCCAGCAGTTTAGCGCATCCGGGGGGCTACACCTTC; CDR3 protein: CASSLAHPGGYTF
J gene: TRBJ2-2; clone size: once; D gene: NA; V gene: TRBV19; CDR3 DNA: TGTGCCAGTAGTATCCTCCCCACTATAACAACCGGGGAGCTGTTTTTT; CDR3 protein: CASSILPTITTGELFF
J gene: TRBJ1-2; clone size: NA; D gene: TRBD1; V gene: TRBV27; CDR3 DNA: TGTGCCAGCAGTTTACGGGACAGGGACTATGGCTACACCTTC; CDR3 protein: CASSLRDRDYGYTF
J gene: TRBJ1-2; clone size: NA; D gene: NA; V gene: TRBV4-3; CDR3 DNA: TGCGCCAGCAGCCCTATAGGGACATCTGGCTACACCTTC; CDR3 protein: CASSPIGTSGYTF
J gene: TRBJ1-4; clone size: NA; D gene: NA; V gene: TRBV27; CDR3 DNA: TGTGCCAGCAGTTTACTAAGGGGTAATGAAAAACTGTTTTTT; CDR3 protein: CASSLLRGNEKLFF
J gene: TRBJ2-1; clone size: few; D gene: TRBD1; V gene: TRBV24-1; CDR3 DNA: TGTGCCACCAGTGACACCTTGACAGGGGCCTACAATGAGCAGTTCTTC; CDR3 protein: CATSDTLTGAYNEQFF
J gene: TRBJ2-5; clone size: NA; D gene: TRBD2; V gene: TRBV5-5; CDR3 DNA: TGTGCCAGCAGCCCCGCCGGGACTAGCGGGAGGTTCGGGGAGACCCAGTACTTC; CDR3 protein: CASSPAGTSGRFGETQYF